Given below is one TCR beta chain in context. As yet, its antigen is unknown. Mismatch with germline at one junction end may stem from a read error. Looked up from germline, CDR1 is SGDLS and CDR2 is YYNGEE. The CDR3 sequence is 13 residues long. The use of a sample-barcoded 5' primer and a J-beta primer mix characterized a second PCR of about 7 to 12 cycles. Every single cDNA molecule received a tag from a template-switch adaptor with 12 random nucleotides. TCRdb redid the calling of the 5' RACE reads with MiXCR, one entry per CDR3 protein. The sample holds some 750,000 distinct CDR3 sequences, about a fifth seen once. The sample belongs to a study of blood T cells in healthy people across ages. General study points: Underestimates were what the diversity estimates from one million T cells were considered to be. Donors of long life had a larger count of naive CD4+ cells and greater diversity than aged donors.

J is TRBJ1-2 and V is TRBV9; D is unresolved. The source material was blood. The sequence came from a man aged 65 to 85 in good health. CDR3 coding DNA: TGTGCCAGCAGCGTAGATAAGTTCTATGACTACACCTTC. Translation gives CASSVDKFYDYTF.